Included here is one T cell receptor (beta chain) sequence, with context. Its binding antigen is unknown. Base qualities are not at hand, and no much larger clone is one base apart. Libraries came from the immunoSEQ multiplex PCR assay. TCRdb mirrors the immuneACCESS table, restricted to in-frame sequences. Some clones are absent from its copies; in checked studies, under half trace to an unresolved V gene, and the reason for the others is unknown. Across this sample there are about 32,000 clones, with 88% seen only once. Clones ranked in the top ten supply roughly 6.1% of the sample. The data belong to a study of PD-1 and CTLA-4 blockade in melanoma (dated by TCRdb to the early 2020s). A note on the overall study: In patients with melanoma, the researchers looked at the effects of CTLA-4 blockade versus PD-1 blockade on the CD8 T cell response that was melanoma-reactive.

The CDR3 spans 14 residues, from the cysteine through the phenylalanine. The kept DNA is CDR3 alone, 42 bases in frame from the first base. From V the trimming removes 3 bases and from J it removes 7 bases, while the gene matches leave 8 bases of the junction unaccounted for. CDR1 and CDR2 are read off the germline V gene (reference sequence) as SGHNT and YYREEE. The sequence came from a human donor with melanoma. The sequence is built from TRBV5-4 and TRBJ2-7; 9 junctional bases match TRBD2. The sequencing used CD8+ T cells from peripheral blood, collected from a patient given anti-PD-1 treatment. CDR3 protein: CASSSYSAGGEQYF. The sequenced DNA is TGTGCCAGCAGCTCCTACAGCGCGGGGGGGGAGCAGTACTTC.